A single sample is the source of the 10 T cell receptor beta chains below, sequenced in a study of cytotoxic CD8 clonotypes in ibrutinib-treated CLL. Assay: immunoSEQ multiplex PCR; the TCRdb copy retains only in-frame clones and omits some. Among about 58,000 clones listed, more than 70% were seen once. This specimen was PBMCs, taken after 12 months of ibrutinib treatment. These receptors were taken from a human donor with chronic lymphocytic leukemia.

The V gene is TRBV6-5, the J gene TRBJ2-7, with unresolved D. Trimming cost V 6 bases and J 0 bases, with 9 bases left between them. CDR1 and CDR2 from the germline V gene are MNHEY and SVGAGI. There are 13 residues in the CDR3. The CDR3 DNA reads as TGTGCCAGCAGCCGAACCAGCTCCTACGAGCAGTACTTC. This encodes CASSRTSSYEQYF.

The chain links TRBV7-6 to TRBJ1-1; D perhaps matches TRBD1 (5 bases). The germline CDR1 and CDR2 sequences are SGHVS and FNYEAQ. The CDR3 is 14 residues long. V was shortened by 3 bases and J by 4 bases, with 12 bases between the two germline ends. The CDR3 reads CASSLGGIGTEAFF. The CDR3 nucleotides read TGTGCCAGCAGCTTGGGGGGGATTGGCACTGAAGCTTTCTTT.

This clone was counted a few times. The CDR3 DNA follows: TGTGCCAGCACCAAGGGCCTTACCTATAATCAGCCCCAGCATTTT. It is translated as CASTKGLTYNQPQHF. The chain links TRBV28 to TRBJ1-5; D remains unclear. Germline CDR1 and CDR2: MDHEN and SYDVKM. The CDR3 length is 15 residues. Between the trimmed V and J ends, which lost 7 bases and 4 bases, there was a span of 17 bases.

In its sample, this clone was seen once. This chain connects TRBV21-1 to TRBJ2-5. TRBV21-1 is flagged as a pseudogene. The CDR3 is 16 residues long. The CDR3 spells CASSKGPRGQQETQYF. As DNA, the CDR3 is TGTGCCAGCAGCAAAGGACCCCGGGGGCAACAAGAGACCCAGTACTTC.

With regard to this clone: A read error may produce the germline difference seen at one junction end. The genes are TRBV5-1 and TRBJ2-5; 11 bases map to TRBD2. CDR3 size: 17 residues. In germline, CDR1 is SGHRS, CDR2 YFSETQ. The CDR3 DNA follows: TGCGCCAGCAGATTGGGGGATTTAGCGGGAGGGACAGAGACCCAGTACTTC. It is translated as CASRLGDLAGGTETQYF.

The sample holds a few counts of this clone. The J gene is TRBJ2-1, the V gene TRBV28; 10 bases align to TRBD2. Germline-derived CDR1 and CDR2 are MDHEN and SYDVKM. This CDR3 region has 16 residues. The V gene end was trimmed by 5 bases and the J gene end by 1 base; junction bases not matched to a gene: 5. CDR3 protein: CASSPGLAYSYNEQFF. CDR3 in DNA: TGTGCCAGCAGTCCGGGACTAGCGTATTCCTACAATGAGCAGTTCTTC.

The chain recombines TRBV4-2 with TRBJ2-7; 9 nucleotides agree with TRBD2. The CDR3 contains 16 residues. Germline loops: CDR1 LGHNA, CDR2 YNFKEQ. J gave up 0 bases and V 0 bases, and 3 bases lay outside the gene matches. The CDR3 loop is CASSQDISGSSYEQYF. The CDR3 DNA follows: TGTGCCAGCAGCCAAGATATTAGCGGGAGCTCCTACGAGCAGTACTTC.

This sequence joins TRBV9 and TRBJ2-7; tentatively, D is TRBD1 (6 bases). The V end lost 3 bases, the J end lost 1 base, and 14 bases lay between the germline ends. Germline V gives CDR1 SGDLS, CDR2 YYNGEE. The CDR3 is 15 amino acids. CDR3 protein: CASSAPWTASYEQYF. CDR3 bases: TGTGCCAGCAGCGCGCCATGGACAGCATCCTACGAGCAGTACTTC.

The chain has TRBV5-4 and TRBJ2-5; 7 bases match TRBD1. V lost 4 bases to trimming and J lost 2 bases; unmatched junction nucleotides: 5. Germline V lookup: CDR1 SGHNT, CDR2 YYREEE (reference sequence). The CDR3 spans 14 residues. The DNA of the CDR3 is TGTGCCAGCAGCACGGGACAGACACAAGAGACCCAGTACTTC. It codes for CASSTGQTQETQYF.

This clone has a handful of counts. CDR3 sequence (DNA): TGTGCCAGCAGTTTAGGTTGGGGTTCTAACTATGGCTACACCTTC. Translating it yields CASSLGWGSNYGYTF. This rearrangement joins TRBV28 to TRBJ1-2; D remains unclear. V was pared by 2 bases and J by 0 bases, with 10 bases between. The germline CDR1 and CDR2 sequences are MDHEN and SYDVKM. CDR3 size: 15 residues.